The 18 T cell receptor beta chains in this list originate from one sample, sequenced in a study of human T cells and chemical hapten exposure. The time point is: patch test 2, 6 weeks after DPC sensitization. Indicated treatment: therapeutic diphenylcyclopropenone sensitization with weekly scalp DPC. TCRdb re-called the RACE reads with MiXCR, one entry per CDR3 protein. The sample consists of about 140,000 distinct CDR3 sequences, 12% of them appearing once. The material was whole blood, obtained in connection with sensitization to the hapten diphenylcyclopropenone (DPC). Receptor source: a woman aged 45 to 65 with alopecia areata. Some clones in this sample may be carry-over from other donors' samples.

This clonotype was observed a few times. The chain recombines TRBV12-3 or TRBV12-4 with TRBJ2-1; D possibly corresponds to TRBD2 (6 bases). The CDR3 loop spans 15 amino acids. V shed 5 bases and J shed 3 bases, with 14 bases lying between them. CDR3 protein: CASSPPGLLYNEQFF. The CDR3 region has the DNA TGTGCCAGCAGTCCCCCGGGACTTCTCTACAATGAGCAGTTCTTC.

The gene calls are TRBV29-1 and TRBJ2-5; 8 bases match TRBD1. The CDR3 sequence is 13 residues long. The ends lost 7 bases at V and 4 bases at J; junction bases unmatched: 8. Germline assignment: CDR1 SQVTM and CDR2 ANQGSEA. The CDR3 protein is CSADDRGGETQYF. For the CDR3, the DNA is TGCAGCGCCGATGACAGGGGAGGAGAGACCCAGTACTTC.

This clonotype was seen repeatedly, ten times or more. The chain recombines TRBV6-5 with TRBJ2-7; the match to TRBD1 covers 10 bases. The germline gives CDR1 MNHEY, CDR2 SVGAGI. The length of the CDR3 is 16 residues. Trimming removed 4 bases from V and 6 bases from J; junction bases left unmatched: 12. CDR3 sequence reads: CASSWGQGRLFFEQYF. CDR3 bases: TGTGCCAGCAGTTGGGGACAGGGGCGCCTATTTTTCGAGCAGTACTTC.

This clonotype was picked up many times. The chain uses TRBV28 and TRBJ2-5; D call uncertain. V gave up 5 bases and J gave up 0 bases, with 13 bases separating them. The CDR3 contains 15 residues. CDR1 is MDHEN, CDR2 SYDVKM, per germline. The CDR3 region has the DNA TGTGCCAGCAGTCCACCCATGGGTGACCAAGAGACCCAGTACTTC. This encodes CASSPPMGDQETQYF.

This clonotype occurred many times. The chain uses TRBV7-8 and TRBJ2-7, with TRBD1 identical over 8 bases. J lost 3 bases, V lost 4 bases, and 11 bases had no gene match. Germline lookup yields CDR1 SGHVS and CDR2 FQNEAQ. The length of the CDR3 is 16 residues. The CDR3 region has the DNA TGTGCCAGCAGCTGGGGGACAGGAGGGGACCTCTACGAGCAGTACTTC. Translated: CASSWGTGGDLYEQYF.

This clonotype was seen many times. The rearrangement uses TRBV21-1 and TRBJ1-3. TRBV21-1 is a pseudogene segment. There are 14 residues in the CDR3. The CDR3 spells CASSKRTDGNTIYF. For the CDR3, the DNA is TGTGCCAGCAGCAAACGGACGGATGGAAACACCATATATTTT.

This clonotype was recorded a few times. The V call is TRBV28, the J call TRBJ2-7; D is possibly TRBD2 (5 bases). The germline V and J ends were trimmed by 6 bases and 2 bases, with 14 bases remaining between them. Looked up from germline, CDR1 is MDHEN and CDR2 is SYDVKM. The CDR3 spans 14 residues. CDR3 in DNA: TGTGCCAGCAGCCGGGGTTTGGTTACCTACGAGCAGTACTTC. Protein sequence: CASSRGLVTYEQYF.

This clonotype was picked up a small number of times. V is TRBV20-1 and J is TRBJ1-1, with D maybe TRBD1 (6 bases). The CDR3 covers 15 residues. Germline V gene sequence: CDR1 DFQATT, CDR2 SNEGSKA (reference sequence). The V end was cut by 3 bases, the J end by 0 bases, with 14 bases between. The chain's CDR3 is CSARTGGRMNTEAFF. CDR3 bases: TGCAGTGCTAGGACTGGGGGCCGGATGAACACTGAAGCTTTCTTT.

The chain has TRBV12-3 or TRBV12-4 and TRBJ1-5, with no clear D. The germline V and J ends were trimmed by 5 bases and 6 bases, with 8 bases remaining between them. The CDR3 consists of 12 residues. CDR3 nucleotide sequence: TGTGCCAGCAGTCTAGGATTTCAGCCCCAGCATTTT. Protein product: CASSLGFQPQHF.

At least ten counts were recorded for this clonotype. The chain is built from TRBV11-2 and TRBJ2-7, with D unclear. The germline gives CDR1 SGHAT, CDR2 FQNNGV. The CDR3 has 12 amino acids. Trimming shortened V by 5 bases and J by 3 bases, and 8 bases separated the two germline ends. The CDR3 reads CASSRLFYEQYF. CDR3 bases: TGTGCCAGCAGCCGGCTATTCTACGAGCAGTACTTC.

This chain links TRBV7-2 with TRBJ2-7; no firm D call. Trimming pared 1 base from V and 6 bases from J, leaving 16 bases between. CDR3 length: 15 residues. In germline, CDR1 is SGHTA, CDR2 FQGNSA. The CDR3 reads CASSLVTSSPREQYF. The CDR3, as DNA: TGTGCCAGCAGCTTAGTGACGAGTTCTCCCCGCGAGCAGTACTTC.

The chain links TRBV7-2 to TRBJ2-7, with D possibly TRBD1 on 6 matching bases. V gave up 2 bases and J gave up 6 bases, with 14 bases separating them. This CDR3 is 14 amino acids long. From germline, CDR1 is SGHTA and CDR2 FQGNSA. The chain's CDR3 is CASSLLQGPTEQYF. The CDR3 nucleotides read TGTGCCAGCAGCTTATTACAGGGCCCCACCGAGCAGTACTTC.

CDR3 DNA: TGCGCCAGCAGCCAAGAACCCGGGGTAGCTATGAACACCGGGGAGCTGTTTTTT. This codes for CASSQEPGVAMNTGELFF. The J gene is TRBJ2-2, the V gene TRBV4-1, with D perhaps TRBD2 (5 bases). The CDR3 extends over 18 amino acids. Trimming shortened V by 0 bases and J by 1 base, and 15 bases separated the two germline ends. CDR1 and CDR2 from the germline V gene are MGHRA and YSYEKL.

This clonotype was detected a few times. The V call is TRBV20-1, the J call TRBJ2-3; a possible D gene is TRBD1 (5 bases). Looked up from germline, CDR1 is DFQATT and CDR2 is SNEGSKA (reference sequence). The CDR3 is 14 residues long. The germline V and J ends were trimmed by 0 bases and 1 base, with 8 bases remaining between them. CDR3 nucleotide sequence: TGCAGTGCTAGAGATCTACAGGGCACAGATACGCAGTATTTT. Protein product: CSARDLQGTDTQYF.

This rearrangement joins TRBV27 to TRBJ2-1, with D possibly being TRBD2 (6 bases). The CDR3 spans 13 residues. V lost 10 bases, J lost 6 bases, and 16 bases lay in between. CDR1 and CDR2 (germline): MNHEY, SMNVEV (reference sequence). CDR3 in amino acids: CATGGYGGNEQFF. The CDR3 DNA reads as TGTGCCACCGGGGGTTACGGGGGCAATGAGCAGTTCTTC.

This clonotype was detected only a few times. This CDR3 is CAISRAKGEKLFF. The DNA for the CDR3 is TGTGCCATCAGTCGCGCAAAAGGAGAAAAACTGTTTTTT. The chain is built from TRBV10-3 and TRBJ1-4; D is unresolved. Germline lookup yields CDR1 ENHRY and CDR2 SYGVKD. The CDR3 loop spans 13 amino acids. Trimming stripped 5 bases from V and 8 bases from J, with 12 bases between.

This clonotype was picked up many times. The chain carries TRBV7-3 and TRBJ2-7; D is possibly TRBD1 or TRBD2 (6 bases each). V lost 5 bases to trimming and J lost 7 bases, with 15 bases between them. The CDR3 length is 13 residues. The germline V gene encodes CDR1 SGHTA and CDR2 FQGTGA. The DNA of the CDR3 is TGTGCCAGCAGCCCGTCCGGGGGCGAAGAGCAGTACTTC. This encodes CASSPSGGEEQYF.

This clonotype was seen only a few times. The CDR3 DNA reads as TGTGCCAGCAGCTTCTTAGCCCCGGGGACCGGGGAGCTGTTTTTT. Amino acid sequence: CASSFLAPGTGELFF. The chain employs TRBV5-4 and TRBJ2-2; tentatively, D is TRBD2 (5 bases). The V gene lost 2 bases and the J gene lost 5 bases, with 13 bases spanning the gap. Germline loops: CDR1 SGHNT, CDR2 YYREEE (reference sequence). The CDR3 sequence is 15 residues long. Using reference TRBV5-4 and TRBJ2-2 for the parts outside the CDR3, the full variable domain is ETGVTQSPTHLIKTRGQQVTLRCSSQSGHNTVSWYQQALGQGPQFIFQYYREEENGRGNFPPRFSGLQFPNYSSELNVNALELDDSALYLCASSFLAPGTGELFFGEGSRLTVL.